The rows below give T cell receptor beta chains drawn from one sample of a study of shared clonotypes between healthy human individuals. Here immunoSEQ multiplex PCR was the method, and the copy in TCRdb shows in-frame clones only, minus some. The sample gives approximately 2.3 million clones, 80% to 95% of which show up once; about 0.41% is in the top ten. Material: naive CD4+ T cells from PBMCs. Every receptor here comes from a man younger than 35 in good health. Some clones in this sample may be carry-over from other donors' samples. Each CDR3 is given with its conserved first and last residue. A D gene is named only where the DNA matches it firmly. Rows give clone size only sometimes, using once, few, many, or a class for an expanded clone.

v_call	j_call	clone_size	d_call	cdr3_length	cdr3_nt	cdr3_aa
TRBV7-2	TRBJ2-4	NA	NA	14	TGTGCCAGCAGCCCAGCGGGAGCCAAAAACATTCAGTACTTC	CASSPAGAKNIQYF
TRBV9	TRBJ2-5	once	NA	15	TGTGCCAGCAGCGTCCAGACAGGTCTGGCGGAGACCCAGTACTTC	CASSVQTGLAETQYF
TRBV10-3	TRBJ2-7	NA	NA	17	TGTGCCATCAGTGAGCCCCAGATACGACGTTTTACCTACGAGCAGTACTTC	CAISEPQIRRFTYEQYF
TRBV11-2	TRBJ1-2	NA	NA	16	TGTGCCAGCAGCCTCGGATTTTTGGGGGGCGACTATGGCTACACCTTC	CASSLGFLGGDYGYTF
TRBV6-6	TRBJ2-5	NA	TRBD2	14	TGTGCCAGCAGTCACGGACTAGCGGAAGAGACCCAGTACTTC	CASSHGLAEETQYF
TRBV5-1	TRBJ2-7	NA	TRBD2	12	TGCGCCAGCAGCTTGGGGGAGGGGGAGCAGTACTTC	CASSLGEGEQYF
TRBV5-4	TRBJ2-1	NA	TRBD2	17	TGTGCCAGCAGCCCAGTTAGCGGGCTGAGCTCCTACAATGAGCAGTTCTTC	CASSPVSGLSSYNEQFF
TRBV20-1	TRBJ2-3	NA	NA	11	TGCAGTGCTAGTTGGCGGAATACGCAGTATTTT	CSASWRNTQYF
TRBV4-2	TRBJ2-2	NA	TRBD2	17	TGTGCCAGCAGCCAAGTGCTAGCGGGAGGGAACACCGGGGAGCTGTTTTTT	CASSQVLAGGNTGELFF
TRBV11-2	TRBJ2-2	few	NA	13	TGTGCCAGCAGCCTGGCAGGCGGGTTGGAGCTGTTTTTT	CASSLAGGLELFF
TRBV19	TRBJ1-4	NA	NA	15	TGTGCCAGTAGTATAGGCGGCAGTCGGGGTGAAAAACTGTTTTTT	CASSIGGSRGEKLFF
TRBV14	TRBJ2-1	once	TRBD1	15	TGTGCCAGCACCCCTCAGGGGGCCGGGCTCAATGAGCAGTTCTTC	CASTPQGAGLNEQFF
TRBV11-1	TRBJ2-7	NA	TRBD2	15	TGTGCCAGCAGCTGGACTAGCGGTGGCTCCTACGAGCAGTACTTC	CASSWTSGGSYEQYF
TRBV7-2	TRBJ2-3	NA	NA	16	TGTGCCAGCAGCTTAGCCCAAGGCGGGGGCACAGATACGCAGTATTTT	CASSLAQGGGTDTQYF
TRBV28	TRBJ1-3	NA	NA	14	TGTGCCAGCACTAACCCTCATGGAGGAAACACCATATATTTT	CASTNPHGGNTIYF
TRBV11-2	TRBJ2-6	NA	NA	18	TGTGCCAGCAGCTTTGAAAGGTCCCGCTTAGGTGGGGCCAACGTCCTGACTTTC	CASSFERSRLGGANVLTF
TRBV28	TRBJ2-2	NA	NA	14	TGTGCCAGCAGTTTAGGGTGGGCCACCGGGGAGCTGTTTTTT	CASSLGWATGELFF
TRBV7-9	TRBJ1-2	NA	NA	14	TGTGCCAGCAGTACACAACGGGGCAACTATGGCTACACCTTC	CASSTQRGNYGYTF
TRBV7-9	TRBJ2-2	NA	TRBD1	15	TGTGCCAGCAGCCCCGGGACAGTGGGGCACGGGGAGCTGTTTTTT	CASSPGTVGHGELFF
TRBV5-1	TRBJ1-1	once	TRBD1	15	TGCGCCAGCAGCTCCGAGACAGGGCTGATCACTGAAGCTTTCTTT	CASSSETGLITEAFF
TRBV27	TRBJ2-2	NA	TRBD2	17	TGTGCCAGCAGTTTACCGTCAAGCGGGAGCCCCACCGGGGAGCTGTTTTTT	CASSLPSSGSPTGELFF
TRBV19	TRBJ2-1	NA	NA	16	TGTGCCAGTAGAGGCGGGGTGTCCTTTTCCTACAATGAGCAGTTCTTC	CASRGGVSFSYNEQFF
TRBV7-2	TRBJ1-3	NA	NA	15	TGTGCCAGCAGCTCAACAGGGAACTCTGGAAACACCATATATTTT	CASSSTGNSGNTIYF
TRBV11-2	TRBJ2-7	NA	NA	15	TGTGCCAGCACCCAGCGTTTTGGGGCCACCTACGAGCAGTACTTC	CASTQRFGATYEQYF
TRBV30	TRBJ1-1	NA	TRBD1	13	TGTGCCCGGAGACAGGGGATGGACACTGAAGCTTTCTTT	CARRQGMDTEAFF
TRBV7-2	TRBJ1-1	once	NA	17	TGTGCCAGCAGCTTAGTCCCAATTTGGGGGATGAACACTGAAGCTTTCTTT	CASSLVPIWGMNTEAFF
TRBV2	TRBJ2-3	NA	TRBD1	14	TGTGCCAGCAGGTTACAGGGGGTCACAGATACGCAGTATTTT	CASRLQGVTDTQYF
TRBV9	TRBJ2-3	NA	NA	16	TGTGCCAGCAGCGTAGGTGGGACCAGGGTGGGAGATACGCAGTATTTT	CASSVGGTRVGDTQYF
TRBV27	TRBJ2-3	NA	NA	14	TGTGCCAGCAGTTCCGAGTTACTCACAGATACGCAGTATTTT	CASSSELLTDTQYF
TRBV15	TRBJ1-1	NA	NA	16	TGTGCCACCAGCAGAGATTGGGCAGCTTCTAACACTGAAGCTTTCTTT	CATSRDWAASNTEAFF
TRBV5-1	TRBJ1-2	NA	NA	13	TGCGCCAGCAGCTTGGGCCAGCCCTATGGCTACACCTTC	CASSLGQPYGYTF
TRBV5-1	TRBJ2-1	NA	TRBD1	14	TGCGCCAGCAGCCGCGGACAGGGCTCGGCGGAGCAGTTCTTC	CASSRGQGSAEQFF
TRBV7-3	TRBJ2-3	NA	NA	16	TGTGCCAGCAGCTTAGGGGGGACATTGAGCACAGATACGCAGTATTTT	CASSLGGTLSTDTQYF
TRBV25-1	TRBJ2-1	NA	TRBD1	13	TGTGCCAGCAAGGGACAGGATCACAATGAGCAGTTCTTC	CASKGQDHNEQFF
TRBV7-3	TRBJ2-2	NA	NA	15	TGTGCCAGCAGCCCCTCACTAGTTAACACCGGGGAGCTGTTTTTT	CASSPSLVNTGELFF
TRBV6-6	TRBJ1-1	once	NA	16	TGTGCCAGCAGCACGGGGGCGGGGGGACCGAACACTGAAGCTTTCTTT	CASSTGAGGPNTEAFF
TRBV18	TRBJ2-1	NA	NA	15	TGTGCCAGCTCACCACGACGGGGCGACAACAATGAGCAGTTCTTC	CASSPRRGDNNEQFF
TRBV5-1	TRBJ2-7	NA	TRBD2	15	TGCGCCAGCAGCTTGAGGGTAGCGGGATCATACGAGCAGTACTTC	CASSLRVAGSYEQYF
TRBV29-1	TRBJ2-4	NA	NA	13	TGCAGCGTAATTAATGTGGCCAAAAACATTCAGTACTTC	CSVINVAKNIQYF
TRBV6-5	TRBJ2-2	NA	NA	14	TGTGCCAGCAGGCCAGACTCGGTGGCCGGGGAGCTGTTTTTT	CASRPDSVAGELFF
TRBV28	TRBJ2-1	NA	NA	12	TGTGCCAGCAGGTCCCTCTACAATGAGCAGTTCTTC	CASRSLYNEQFF
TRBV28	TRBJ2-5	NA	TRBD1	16	TGTGCCAGCAGCGAAGACCTCGGGACAGGGAGAGAGACCCAGTACTTC	CASSEDLGTGRETQYF
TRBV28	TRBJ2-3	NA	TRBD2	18	TGTGCCAGCAGTTTAAATCCTAGCGGGAGAGGGCTCGGGTGGACGCAGTATTTT	CASSLNPSGRGLGWTQYF
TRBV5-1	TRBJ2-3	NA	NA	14	TGCGCCAGCAGCATCGGACGGGCCCCGGGGTTGCAGTATTTT	CASSIGRAPGLQYF
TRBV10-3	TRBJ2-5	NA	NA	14	TGTGCCATCAGTGAGTCCGGCTCGGTGGAGACCCAGTACTTC	CAISESGSVETQYF